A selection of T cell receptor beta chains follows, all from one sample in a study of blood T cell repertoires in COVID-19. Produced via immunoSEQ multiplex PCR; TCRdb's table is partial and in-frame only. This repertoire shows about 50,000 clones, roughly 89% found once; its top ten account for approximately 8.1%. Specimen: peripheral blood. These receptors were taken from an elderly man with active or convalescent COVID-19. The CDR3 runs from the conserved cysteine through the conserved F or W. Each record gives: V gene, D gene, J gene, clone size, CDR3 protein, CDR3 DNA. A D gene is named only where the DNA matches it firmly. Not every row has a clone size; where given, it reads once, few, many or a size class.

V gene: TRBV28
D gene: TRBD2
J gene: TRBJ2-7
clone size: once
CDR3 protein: CASSQPGLAVHEQYF
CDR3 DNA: TGTGCCAGCAGCCAACCGGGACTAGCGGTCCACGAGCAGTACTTC

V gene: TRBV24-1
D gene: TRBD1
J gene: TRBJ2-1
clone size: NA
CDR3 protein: CATRRTGGSYNEQFF
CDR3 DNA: TGTGCCACCAGACGGACAGGTGGCTCCTACAATGAGCAGTTCTTC

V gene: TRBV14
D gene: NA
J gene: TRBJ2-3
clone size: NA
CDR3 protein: CASSQAGTDTQYF
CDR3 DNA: TGTGCCAGCAGCCAGGCTGGCACAGATACGCAGTATTTT

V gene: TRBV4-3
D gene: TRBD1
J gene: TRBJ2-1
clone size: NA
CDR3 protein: CASSQDRQGGTVNNEQFF
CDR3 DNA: TGCGCCAGCAGCCAAGACAGACAGGGGGGGACGGTAAACAATGAGCAGTTCTTC

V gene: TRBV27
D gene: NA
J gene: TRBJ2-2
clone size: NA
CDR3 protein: CASSSQNTGELFF
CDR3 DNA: TGTGCCAGCAGTAGCCAGAACACCGGGGAGCTGTTTTTT

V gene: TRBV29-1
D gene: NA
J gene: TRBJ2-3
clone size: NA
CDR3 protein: CSVGGGARAGSTDTQYF
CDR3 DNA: TGCAGCGTTGGGGGGGGCGCGAGAGCGGGAAGCACAGATACGCAGTATTTT

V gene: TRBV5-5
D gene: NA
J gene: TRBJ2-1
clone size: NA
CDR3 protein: CASSLSGDIWNEQFF
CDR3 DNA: TGTGCCAGCAGCCTGTCGGGAGATATATGGAATGAGCAGTTCTTC

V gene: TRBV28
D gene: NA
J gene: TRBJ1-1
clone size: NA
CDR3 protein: CASSLFSGAEAFF
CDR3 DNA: TGTGCCAGCAGTTTATTCTCGGGGGCTGAAGCTTTCTTT

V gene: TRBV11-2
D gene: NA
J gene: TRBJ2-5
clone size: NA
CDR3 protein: CASSLFPSVEETQYF
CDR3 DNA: TGTGCCAGCAGCTTATTCCCTAGCGTAGAAGAGACCCAGTACTTC

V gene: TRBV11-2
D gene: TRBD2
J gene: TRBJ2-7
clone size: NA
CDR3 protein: CASSLLAAYEQYF
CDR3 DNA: TGTGCCAGCAGCTTACTAGCGGCCTACGAGCAGTACTTC

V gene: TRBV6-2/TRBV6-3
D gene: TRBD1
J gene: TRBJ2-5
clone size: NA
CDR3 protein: CASSYSGTGDQETQYF
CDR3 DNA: TGTGCCAGCAGTTACTCAGGGACAGGGGACCAAGAGACCCAGTACTTC

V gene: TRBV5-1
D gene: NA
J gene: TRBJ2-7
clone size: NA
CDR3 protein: CASSLRQGGYEQYF
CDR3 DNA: TGCGCCAGCAGCTTGCGCCAGGGTGGTTACGAGCAGTACTTC

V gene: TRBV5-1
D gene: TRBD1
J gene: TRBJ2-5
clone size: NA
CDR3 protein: CASSLGDRQETQYF
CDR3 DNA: TGCGCCAGCAGCTTGGGGGACAGACAAGAGACCCAGTACTTC

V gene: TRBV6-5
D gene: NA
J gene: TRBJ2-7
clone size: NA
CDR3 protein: CASSMSYEQYF
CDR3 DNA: TGTGCCAGCAGCATGAGCTACGAGCAGTACTTC

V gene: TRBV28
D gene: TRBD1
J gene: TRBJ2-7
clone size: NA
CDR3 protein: CASRLGQNYEQYF
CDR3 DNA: TGTGCCAGCAGGCTGGGACAGAACTACGAGCAGTACTTC